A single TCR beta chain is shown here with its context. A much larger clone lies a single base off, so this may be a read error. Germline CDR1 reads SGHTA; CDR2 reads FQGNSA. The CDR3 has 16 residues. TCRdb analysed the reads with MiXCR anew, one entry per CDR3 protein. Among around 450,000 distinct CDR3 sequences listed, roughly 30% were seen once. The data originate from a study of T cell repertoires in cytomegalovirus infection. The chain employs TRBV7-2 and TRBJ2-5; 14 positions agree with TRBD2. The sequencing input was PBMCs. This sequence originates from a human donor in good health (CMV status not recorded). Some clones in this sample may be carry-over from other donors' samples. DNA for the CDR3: TGTGCCAGCAGCTCGGGACTAGCGGGGGATGGAAAGACCCAGTCCTTC. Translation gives CASSSGLAGDGKTQSF.